The 4 T cell receptor beta chains listed next were all sequenced from one sample in a study of T cell repertoires in cytomegalovirus infection. Using its own MiXCR run on the reads, TCRdb lists one record per CDR3 protein. The sample holds fewer than 1,000,000 distinct CDR3 sequences, roughly 30% seen once. Antigen specificity for these receptors is unknown. The sample here was cultured CD8+ T cells from PBMCs, taken from culture after CMV antigen stimulation. These receptors were taken from a human donor in good health (CMV status not recorded). Some clones in this sample may be carry-over from other donors' samples.

Worth noting for this clonotype: A read error may explain this, as a much larger clone is one base away. V and J are TRBV6-6 and TRBJ2-2; the D gene is possibly TRBD2 (5 bases). The CDR3 is made up of 10 amino acids. Per germline, CDR1 MNHNY and CDR2 SVGAGI (reference sequence). Here the CDR3 DNA reads TGTGGCAGCGGTCCCGGGGAGCTGTTTTTT. Translation: CGSGPGELFF.

The chain employs TRBV10-3 and TRBJ1-1, with TRBD1 matching 7 bases. This CDR3 spans 14 amino acids. The V gene's germline CDR1 is ENHRY and CDR2 SYGVKD. V was clipped by 4 bases and J by 8 bases; unmatched bases: 10. CDR3 sequence (DNA): TGTGCCATCAGTGGGGGTAACCCGACAGGGGAAGCTTTCTTT. Residues: CAISGGNPTGEAFF.

This clonotype was picked up a small number of times. The chain employs TRBV4-1 and TRBJ2-7; possibly TRBD2 for D (5 bases). V lost 2 bases and J lost 4, with 15 bases in between. CDR3 size: 15 residues. Germline values: CDR1 MGHRA, CDR2 YSYEKL. CDR3 protein: CASSQRSGSSYEQYV. DNA of the CDR3: TGCGCCAGCAGCCAAAGATCGGGGAGCAGTTACGAGCAGTACGTC.

The rearrangement joins TRBV6-6 to TRBJ1-5, with D possibly TRBD1 on 5 matching bases. Germline loops: CDR1 MNHNY, CDR2 SVGAGI (reference sequence). Trimming took off 7 bases at V and 6 bases at J, with 16 bases between the two ends. This CDR3 spans 14 amino acids. CDR3 DNA sequence: TGTGCCAGCAAAAAGGCAGGGCAGGGTCAGCCCCAGCATTTT. It encodes CASKKAGQGQPQHF.